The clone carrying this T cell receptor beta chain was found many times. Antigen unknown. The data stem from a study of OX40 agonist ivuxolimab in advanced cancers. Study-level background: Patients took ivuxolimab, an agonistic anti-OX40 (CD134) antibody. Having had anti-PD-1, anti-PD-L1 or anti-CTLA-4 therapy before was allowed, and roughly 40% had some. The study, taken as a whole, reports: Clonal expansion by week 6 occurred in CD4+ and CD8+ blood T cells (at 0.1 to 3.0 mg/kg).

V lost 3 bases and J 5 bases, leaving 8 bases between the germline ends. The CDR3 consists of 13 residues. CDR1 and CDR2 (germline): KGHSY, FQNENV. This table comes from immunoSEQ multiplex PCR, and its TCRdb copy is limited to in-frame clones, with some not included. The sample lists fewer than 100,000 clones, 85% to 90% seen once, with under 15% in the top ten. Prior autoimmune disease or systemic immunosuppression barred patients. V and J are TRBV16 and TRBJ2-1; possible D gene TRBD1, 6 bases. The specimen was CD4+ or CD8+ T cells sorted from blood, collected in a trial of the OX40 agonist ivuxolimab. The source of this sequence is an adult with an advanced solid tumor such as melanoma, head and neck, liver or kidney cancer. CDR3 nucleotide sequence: TGTGCCAGCAGCCAGGGGGCCAACAATGAGCAGTTCTTC. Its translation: CASSQGANNEQFF.